The 5 T cell receptor delta chains below come from one sample, sequenced in a study of γδ T cells in repeated Plasmodium falciparum infection. TCRdb reran clone calling via CATT on the multiplex PCR reads. The sample holds 70,000 to 95,000 delta-chain clones, more than 1.4% seen once. Gammadelta T cells were flow-sorted from PBMC into Vgamma9/Vdelta2+ and Vdelta2-negative populations for bulk analysis. Sample: gamma-delta T cells from blood. These receptors all stem from a pool of human donors (malaria-infected and uninfected, not separated).

This clone came up a few times. Given a far larger clone just one base away, this is likely a sequencing read error. The sample contains more than one DNA sequence encoding this CDR3. The CDR3 sequence is CALGERPYSRDTPLQTDKLIF. CDR3 in DNA: TGCGCTCTTGGGGAACGCCCCTACAGCCGGGATACGCCTTTACAAACCGATAAACTCATCTTT. The chain has TRDV1 and TRDJ1, with 8 bases lining up with TRDD3. There are 21 residues in the CDR3. In germline, CDR1 is TSWWSYY, CDR2 QGS.

This chain connects TRDV1 to TRDJ1; 9 nucleotides align to TRDD3. The J gene is not listed in TCRdb, so it was assigned here from a DNA match to germline. The V segment lost 2 bases and the J segment 0 bases; nucleotides outside the gene matches: 19. The CDR3 has 21 amino acids. Germline V CDR1 and CDR2: TSWWSYY, QGS. CDR3 DNA sequence: TGTGCTCTTGGGGAAGTAGGAACCTTACTGGGGGACCTATTCTACACCGATAAACTCATCTTT. It encodes CALGEVGTLLGDLFYTDKLIF.

This clone was seen more than once but under ten times. The protein recorded in TCRdb matches a much larger clone and deviates from this DNA's translation at residue 3, suggesting a read error; the protein here is obtained by translating the DNA. V gene TRDV2 combines with J gene TRDJ1; TRDD3 matches at 11 bases. The V gene's germline CDR1 is GEAIGNYY and CDR2 EKD. CDR3 size: 21 residues. For the CDR3, the DNA is TGTGCCCGTGACACGGCGTACTGGGGGATAGACTCCCCTATCGACACCGATAAACTCATCTTT. Translation gives CARDTAYWGIDSPIDTDKLIF.

This clone was picked up a small number of times. Translating this DNA gives a protein that differs at residue 6 from the TCRdb one, which belongs to a much larger clone; a read error is likely, and the protein shown is this translation. The chain is built from TRDV1 and TRDJ1; 9 bases are shared with TRDD2. TCRdb carries no J gene annotation; the J gene was assigned here by matching the DNA with germline. Germline V gene lookup returns CDR1 TSWWSYY and CDR2 QGS. The V segment lost 1 base and the J segment 2 bases; nucleotides outside the gene matches: 26. The CDR3 has 23 residues. CDR3 region: CALGEPAFLPSWGSKLRTDKLIF. In nucleotides, the CDR3 is TGTGCTCTTGGGGAACCAGCCTTCCTACCTAGCTGGGGGTCGAAACTCCGTACCGATAAACTCATCTTT.

Only a few counts were recorded for this clone. A far more abundant clone sits one base away, making this likely a read error. This sample includes further DNA sequences coding for the same CDR3. This CDR3 reads CALGELISDPMGVQDKLIF. The CDR3 nucleotides are TGTGCTCTTGGGGAACTGATTTCCGACCCGATGGGTGTCCAGGATAAACTCATCTTT. The V gene is TRDV1, the J gene TRDJ1; D gene unclear. TCRdb supplies no J gene; here it was assigned by aligning the nucleotide sequence to germline. Deletions cut 0 bases from V and 5 bases from J, with 25 bases between. This CDR3 region has 19 residues. CDR1 and CDR2 (germline): TSWWSYY, QGS.